The 29 T cell receptor beta chains in this list originate from one sample, sequenced in a study of cytomegalovirus exposure and HLA in healthy donors. PCR amplification relied on 60 Vbeta primers (plus 13 Jbeta primers). The method was immunoSEQ multiplex PCR; TCRdb's version includes in-frame clones alone and lacks a portion of them. Of over 150,000 clones listed, around 77% are singletons. Input material: PBMCs. These receptors all come from a woman aged 30 to 39 in good health and CMV-seronegative.

The chain joins TRBV5-1 to TRBJ2-7, with TRBD1 as a possible D gene (5 bases). With 4 bases removed from V and 6 bases from J, the gap between germline ends came to 17 bases. The length of the CDR3 is 14 residues. Germline V gene lookup returns CDR1 SGHRS and CDR2 YFSETQ. CDR3 DNA: TGCGCCAGCAGCCTAGGGGATTTTCAGCCCGAGCAGTACTTC. Encoded protein: CASSLGDFQPEQYF.

The V gene is TRBV28, the J gene TRBJ2-1; TRBD1 aligns across 7 bases. After removal of 5 bases from V and 0 bases from J, the junction contained 7 bases not matched to a gene. Germline assignment: CDR1 MDHEN and CDR2 SYDVKM. The CDR3 has 16 amino acids. In nucleotides, the CDR3 is TGTGCCAGCAGTCCCGGGACAGCGAGCTCCTACAATGAGCAGTTCTTC. Residues: CASSPGTASSYNEQFF.

This rearrangement joins TRBV28 to TRBJ2-2; D is unclear. The CDR3 is 13 residues long. V was clipped by 3 bases and J by 3 bases, with 5 bases between them. The V gene's germline CDR1 is MDHEN and CDR2 SYDVKM. CDR3 DNA: TGTGCCAGCAGTTTGTATTACACCGGGGAGCTGTTTTTT. Translating it yields CASSLYYTGELFF.

V usage is TRBV28 and J usage is TRBJ1-1, with D possibly matching TRBD1 (5 bases). Per the germline V gene, CDR1 is MDHEN and CDR2 is SYDVKM. V was pared by 3 bases and J by 6 bases, with 11 bases between. This CDR3 has 13 residues. This CDR3 is CASSFWGDAEAFF. DNA of the CDR3: TGTGCCAGCAGTTTTTGGGGGGACGCTGAAGCTTTCTTT. Full variable domain (rest looked up from reference TRBV28 and TRBJ1-1): DVKVTQSSRYLVKRTGEKVFLECVQDMDHENMFWYRQDPGLGLRLIYFSYDVKMKEKGDIPEGYSVSREKKERFSLILESASTNQTSMYLCASSFWGDAEAFFGQGTRLTVV.

This sequence joins TRBV5-1 and TRBJ2-5, with unresolved D. V was shortened by 0 bases and J by 4 bases, with 7 bases between the two germline ends. This CDR3 is 13 amino acids long. Germline V gene lookup returns CDR1 SGHRS and CDR2 YFSETQ. The CDR3 here is CASSLAPVETQYF. CDR3 DNA: TGCGCCAGCAGCTTGGCCCCCGTAGAGACCCAGTACTTC. Supplemented by reference TRBV5-1 and TRBJ2-5, the full variable domain reads KAGVTQTPRYLIKTRGQQVTLSCSPISGHRSVSWYQQTPGQGLQFLFEYFSETQRNKGNFPGRFSGRQFSNSRSEMNVSTLELGDSALYLCASSLAPVETQYFGPGTRLLVL.

The J gene is TRBJ2-7, the V gene TRBV27; 10 positions agree with TRBD2. The CDR3 is 15 residues long. J gave up 2 bases and V 5 bases, and 6 bases lay outside the gene matches. Per the germline V gene, CDR1 is MNHEY and CDR2 is SMNVEV (reference sequence). CDR3 bases: TGTGCCAGCAGTCCCCTAGCGGGGGCGGCCTACGAGCAGTACTTC. This gives the protein CASSPLAGAAYEQYF.

The CDR3: CASSYRTSGNTEAFF. In nucleotides, the CDR3 is TGTGCCAGCAGTTACCGGACTTCAGGGAACACTGAAGCTTTCTTT. The rearrangement uses TRBV6-6 and TRBJ1-1; the D is unclear. Trimming removed 2 bases at V and 1 base at J, with 11 bases between. Germline assignment: CDR1 MNHNY and CDR2 SVGAGI (reference sequence). CDR3 length: 15 residues.

The genes are TRBV5-1 and TRBJ1-4; D is unclear. CDR1 SGHRS and CDR2 YFSETQ come from the germline V gene. The V gene lost 0 bases and the J gene lost 2 bases, with 8 bases spanning the gap. This CDR3 has 15 residues. CDR3 amino acids: CASSLAYRTNEKLFF. As DNA, the CDR3 is TGCGCCAGCAGCTTGGCCTACCGCACTAATGAAAAACTGTTTTTT.

This clone has more than one count but fewer than ten. The chain uses TRBV6-1 and TRBJ1-5; 9 bases map to TRBD1. This CDR3 is built from 15 residues. The ends lost 3 bases at V and 6 bases at J; junction bases unmatched: 6. The germline CDR1 and CDR2 sequences are MNHNS and SASEGT. The CDR3 region is CASSDRDRVFQPQHF. CDR3 nucleotide sequence: TGTGCCAGCAGTGACCGGGACAGGGTTTTTCAGCCCCAGCATTTT.

The V call is TRBV7-9, the J call TRBJ1-1, with TRBD1 matching over 7 bases. CDR3 length equals 14 residues. V trimming: 3 bases; J trimming: 8 bases; junction bases outside the gene matches: 9. Per germline, CDR1 SEHNR and CDR2 FQNEAQ (reference sequence). CDR3 loop: CASSFEGAVQEAFF. The DNA for the CDR3 is TGTGCCAGCAGCTTTGAGGGGGCTGTACAAGAAGCTTTCTTT.

This clone was detected once. The chain is built from TRBV30 and TRBJ1-6; the D gene is possibly TRBD1 (5 bases). Germline values: CDR1 GTSNPN, CDR2 SVGIG (reference sequence). The CDR3 spans 13 residues. V gave up 2 bases and J gave up 10 bases, with 12 bases separating them. CDR3 nucleotide sequence: TGTGCCTGGAGTTCGGGGGGGAGATCACCCCTCCACTTT. Its protein is CAWSSGGRSPLHF.

The chain is built from TRBV11-2 and TRBJ2-5, with D maybe TRBD1 (5 bases). V was pared by 5 bases and J by 5 bases, with 15 bases between. The CDR3 is 14 residues long. Per the germline V gene, CDR1 is SGHAT and CDR2 is FQNNGV. CDR3 bases: TGTGCCAGCAGCAGGGGCGGCCAAACGGAGACCCAGTACTTC. Its protein is CASSRGGQTETQYF.

This clone was picked up one time. The genes are TRBV18 and TRBJ1-5, with 7 bases matching TRBD1. The CDR3 covers 15 residues. V was pared by 3 bases and J by 2 bases, with 4 bases of the junction left unmatched. From germline, CDR1 is KGHSH and CDR2 LQKENI. CDR3 residues: CASSPTGAGNQPQHF. The CDR3 bases are TGTGCCAGCTCACCCACAGGGGCGGGCAATCAGCCCCAGCATTTT.

This clone was seen more than once but under ten times. The chain carries TRBV4-2 and TRBJ2-7, with 10 bases identical to TRBD2. The CDR3 is 16 amino acids. Germline V gives CDR1 LGHNA, CDR2 YNFKEQ. The J segment lost 0 bases and the V segment lost 0 bases, leaving 2 bases of the junction unmatched. CDR3 protein: CASSQELAGPSYEQYF. The CDR3 nucleotides read TGTGCCAGCAGCCAAGAACTAGCGGGGCCCTCCTACGAGCAGTACTTC.

The chain is built from TRBV6-1 and TRBJ1-4; TRBD1 agrees at 7 bases. Germline CDR1 MNHNS, CDR2 SASEGT. The CDR3 sequence is 15 residues long. V trimming: 3 bases; J trimming: 0 bases; junction bases outside the gene matches: 1. The CDR3 bases are TGTGCCAGCAGTGACAGGGGGACAACTAATGAAAAACTGTTTTTT. It encodes CASSDRGTTNEKLFF.

This clone has just a few counts. The rearrangement links TRBV19 to TRBJ1-2; D is perhaps TRBD1 (6 bases). V was shortened by 4 bases and J by 5 bases, with 23 bases between the two germline ends. The CDR3 covers 17 residues. Germline loops: CDR1 LNHDA, CDR2 SQIVND (reference sequence). CDR3 bases: TGTGCCAGTAGTAGTCTGGCAGCCAGGGGCGTTTTTTATGGCTACACCTTC. Amino acid sequence: CASSSLAARGVFYGYTF.

This clone appeared a single time. The chain couples TRBV10-3 to TRBJ1-5; no firm D call. The V end was cut by 2 bases, the J end by 3 bases, with 11 bases between. The CDR3 consists of 15 residues. Looked up from germline, CDR1 is ENHRY and CDR2 is SYGVKD. The CDR3 loop is CAISELAGINQPQHF. The CDR3 bases are TGTGCCATCAGTGAGCTGGCGGGGATCAATCAGCCCCAGCATTTT.

The chain employs TRBV11-2 and TRBJ2-7, with 7 bases lining up with TRBD2. Trimming cost V 3 bases and J 3 bases; bases outside gene matches: 8. The CDR3 contains 15 residues. The germline V gene encodes CDR1 SGHAT and CDR2 FQNNGV. In DNA, the CDR3 is TGTGCCAGCAGCTTCTTTCGGGGACTACTCTACGAGCAGTACTTC. Residues: CASSFFRGLLYEQYF.

This chain links TRBV10-3 with TRBJ2-2; possibly TRBD1 for D (5 bases). CDR1 and CDR2 from the germline V gene are ENHRY and SYGVKD. This CDR3 contains 15 residues. V was shortened by 0 bases and J by 6 bases, with 11 bases between the two germline ends. The CDR3 sequence is CAISESIGDAGELFF. Written as DNA, the CDR3 is TGTGCCATCAGTGAGTCAATAGGGGATGCCGGGGAGCTGTTTTTT.

A note on this clone: One junction end does not reproduce the germline sequence, and a read error may be involved. The rearrangement uses TRBV7-9 and TRBJ1-1, with TRBD1 as a possible D gene (6 bases). This CDR3 has 11 residues. CDR1 and CDR2 (germline): SEHNR, FQNEAQ (reference sequence). The chain's CDR3 is CSSSIDREAFF. The CDR3 nucleotides read TGTTCCAGCAGCATAGACAGGGAAGCTTTCTTT.

The chain is built from TRBV28 and TRBJ1-2; 10 bases align to TRBD1. V was pared by 6 bases and J by 8 bases, with 9 bases of the junction left unmatched. The CDR3 length is 14 residues. In germline, CDR1 is MDHEN, CDR2 SYDVKM. This CDR3 reads CASSLTGGAGGYTF. The DNA of the CDR3 is TGTGCCAGCAGCTTGACAGGGGGCGCGGGGGGCTACACCTTC.

DNA for the CDR3: TGCGCCAGCAGCTTGCTCATCGGAGAGGGTGAGCAGTTCTTC. This translates into CASSLLIGEGEQFF. V is TRBV5-1 and J is TRBJ2-1, with D possibly TRBD2 on 5 matching bases. This CDR3 spans 14 amino acids. Trimming cost V 1 base and J 9 bases, with 14 bases left between them. From germline, CDR1 is SGHRS and CDR2 YFSETQ. Supplemented by reference TRBV5-1 and TRBJ2-1, the full variable domain reads KAGVTQTPRYLIKTRGQQVTLSCSPISGHRSVSWYQQTPGQGLQFLFEYFSETQRNKGNFPGRFSGRQFSNSRSEMNVSTLELGDSALYLCASSLLIGEGEQFFGPGTRLTVL.

The chain employs TRBV10-3 and TRBJ1-3; TRBD1 aligns across 7 bases. Germline CDR1 and CDR2: ENHRY and SYGVKD. Trimming cost V 5 bases and J 0 bases; bases outside gene matches: 4. This CDR3 comprises 15 residues. The CDR3 DNA follows: TGTGCCATCAGTCGACAGGGTAACTCTGGAAACACCATATATTTT. It codes for CAISRQGNSGNTIYF.

This clone has just a few counts. The V call is TRBV5-1, the J call TRBJ1-5, with D maybe TRBD1 (5 bases). Germline V CDR1 and CDR2: SGHRS, YFSETQ. V lost 0 bases and J 6 bases, leaving 10 bases between the germline ends. This CDR3 contains 14 residues. The CDR3: CASSLDGQTQPQHF. CDR3 sequence (DNA): TGCGCCAGCAGCTTGGACGGACAAACTCAGCCCCAGCATTTT.

The V and J genes are TRBV19 and TRBJ2-3, with 8 bases fitting TRBD2. The germline V gene encodes CDR1 LNHDA and CDR2 SQIVND (reference sequence). This CDR3 is built from 15 residues. Trimming took 3 bases from V and 2 from J; bases not matched to a gene: 4. The CDR3 DNA reads as TGTGCCAGTAGTATCGCGGGAGGACCCACAGATACGCAGTATTTT. It specifies CASSIAGGPTDTQYF.

V and J are TRBV11-2 and TRBJ2-2; TRBD1 matches 9 bases. J gave up 5 bases and V 4 bases, and 8 bases lay outside the gene matches. The CDR3 loop spans 16 amino acids. Germline assignment: CDR1 SGHAT and CDR2 FQNNGV. The CDR3 DNA follows: TGTGCCAGCAGCTCGACAGGGGGTAGTAGGACCGGGGAGCTGTTTTTT. Its translation: CASSSTGGSRTGELFF. The complete variable domain, with remaining parts taken from reference TRBV11-2 and TRBJ2-2, reads EAGVAQSPRYKIIEKRQSVAFWCNPISGHATLYWYQQILGQGPKLLIQFQNNGVVDDSQLPKDRFSAERLKGVDSTLKIQPAKLEDSAVYLCASSSTGGSRTGELFFGEGSRLTVL.

This clone was found a few times. The CDR3 is CASSPPPGVAGANVLTF. The CDR3 coding sequence is TGTGCCAGCAGCCCCCCCCCAGGGGTGGCTGGGGCCAACGTCCTGACTTTC. The rearrangement joins TRBV11-3 to TRBJ2-6, with D tentatively TRBD1 (6 bases). Trimming removed 5 bases from V and 2 bases from J, with 16 bases in between. Germline V gives CDR1 SGHNT, CDR2 YENEEA. This CDR3 is 17 amino acids long.

J is TRBJ2-1 and V is TRBV19; TRBD2 matches 10 bases. This CDR3 has 15 residues. V was clipped by 3 bases and J by 9 bases; unmatched bases: 8. Germline V gene lookup returns CDR1 LNHDA and CDR2 SQIVND (reference sequence). Here the CDR3 DNA reads TGTGCCAGTAGTATTGTAGCGGGGGGTCCCGGTGAGCAGTTCTTC. It yields the protein CASSIVAGGPGEQFF. Full variable domain (outside the CDR3, taken from reference TRBV19 and TRBJ2-1): DGGITQSPKYLFRKEGQNVTLSCEQNLNHDAMYWYRQDPGQGLRLIYYSQIVNDFQKGDIAEGYSVSREKKESFPLTVTSAQKNPTAFYLCASSIVAGGPGEQFFGPGTRLTVL.

The chain has TRBV10-3 and TRBJ2-2; 8 nucleotides align to TRBD1. The CDR3 covers 13 residues. CDR1 ENHRY and CDR2 SYGVKD come from the germline V gene. Trimming removed 11 bases from V and 5 bases from J; junction bases left unmatched: 7. CDR3 sequence (DNA): TGTGCCCTCCGACAGGGGCATACCGGGGAGCTGTTTTTT. The encoded protein is CALRQGHTGELFF.